These T cell receptor beta chains were read from a single sample in a study of molecular identifiers for immune sequencing clone quantification. TCRdb reprocessed the PCR reads via MiXCR and lists one record per CDR3 protein. In the table there are about 500,000 distinct CDR3 sequences, about 21% of which are singletons. The sample comprised naive CD8+ T cells from blood, with Jurkat cell RNA spiked in. The receptors were gathered from a human donor in good health. Some libraries in this study had Jurkat cell RNA spiked in. Both conserved end residues are part of each CDR3. The D gene is left open where the match is weak. A row's size may be missing; if present it is once, few, many or a size class.

TGTGCCAGCAAGGGAGCCCGGACAAATTATGGCTACACCTTC CASKGARTNYGYTF - TRBJ1-2 - TRBV27
TGCAGTGCTAGAGGGGCCCTCACAGATACGCAGTATTTT CSARGALTDTQYF many TRBJ2-3 - TRBV20-1
TGCAGTGCTATATTTTCAGGGGAGGTAGAGACCCAGTACTTC CSAIFSGEVETQYF few TRBJ2-5 - TRBV20-1
TGTGCCAGCAGCTTAAGGTTGGGGAGCTCCTATAATTCACCCCTCCACTTT CASSLRLGSSYNSPLHF - TRBJ1-6 - TRBV7-6
TGCGCCAGCAGCCAAGGGGTCGGCTTACAGGGGAACGGCTACACCTTC CASSQGVGLQGNGYTF - TRBJ1-2 TRBD1 TRBV4-3
TGTGCCAGCAGTTACTCGGATTCAGGGGTCGTCGAGCAGTACTTC CASSYSDSGVVEQYF many TRBJ2-7 - TRBV6-5
TGTGCCAGCAGTCAGGGACAGGGGTCCCTTGGGGAGCAGTACTTC CASSQGQGSLGEQYF many TRBJ2-7 TRBD1 TRBV12-3/TRBV12-4
TGTGCCAGCTTTGGACCTCCCCGGGAGGAACAGTACTTC CASFGPPREEQYF few TRBJ2-7 TRBD2 TRBV2
TGTGCCAGTAAGGACTGCACAGATACGCAGTATTTT CASKDCTDTQYF - TRBJ2-3 - TRBV19
TGTGCCAGCTCAGAACTAGCGGGATCCTACGAGCAGTACTTC CASSELAGSYEQYF many TRBJ2-7 TRBD2 TRBV25-1
TGTGCCACCAGCAGCGACGACAGGGGATTCGACAATGAGCAGTTCTTC CATSSDDRGFDNEQFF many TRBJ2-1 TRBD1 TRBV15
TGTGCCAGCAGATCGGGACAGGGGAGCAATCAGCCCCAGCATTTT CASRSGQGSNQPQHF few TRBJ1-5 TRBD1 TRBV2
TGCAGTGCTAGAGATAGTGCAAGGAGCTCCTACGAGCAGTACTTC CSARDSARSSYEQYF few TRBJ2-7 - TRBV20-1
TGTGCCAGCAGCCCTCTAGCGGGGGGGCACGAGCAGTACTTC CASSPLAGGHEQYF - TRBJ2-7 TRBD2 TRBV12-3/TRBV12-4
TGTGCCTGGACGGTAGCGGGAGCGGGGAGTGAGCAGTTCTTC CAWTVAGAGSEQFF few TRBJ2-1 TRBD2 TRBV30
TGTGCCAGCAGCTTAGAGGGACAGGGATTGCCGGGAAACACCATATATTTT CASSLEGQGLPGNTIYF - TRBJ1-3 TRBD1 TRBV7-3